This TCR beta chain was retrieved from a study of cytomegalovirus exposure and HLA in healthy donors. Concerning this clone itself: Its antigen is currently unknown.

Notes on the study in general: Most of the TCR beta V segments (in an earlier analysis) were productive either about 87% or about 30% of the time.

The PCR employed 60 Vbeta primers together with 13 Jbeta primers. Assay: immunoSEQ multiplex PCR; the TCRdb copy retains only in-frame clones and omits some. The repertoire holds about 170,000 clones, with over 65% as singletons. V lost 4 bases to trimming and J lost 2 bases, with 12 bases between them. The CDR3 contains 15 residues. Germline V gene data show CDR1 as MNHNY and CDR2 as SVGAGI (reference sequence). The rearrangement links TRBV6-6 to TRBJ1-3, with D perhaps TRBD1 (6 bases). What was sequenced was PBMCs. The receptor was derived from a man aged 35-49 years in good health and CMV-seropositive. The CDR3 DNA is TGTGCCAGCAGTTCTACAGGGAAACCTGGAAACACCATATATTTT. This sequence encodes CASSSTGKPGNTIYF.